These 11 T cell receptor beta chains originate from one sample sequenced in a study of technical replicates of blood from several donors. Here immunoSEQ multiplex PCR was the method, and the copy in TCRdb shows in-frame clones only, minus some. Of tens of thousands of clones listed, roughly 95% are singletons. Sequences were obtained from T cells isolated from PBMCs. The receptors shown here come from a human donor in good health.

V gene TRBV6-5 combines with J gene TRBJ2-3; possibly TRBD2 for D (5 bases). The V gene lost 4 bases and the J gene lost 2 bases, with 7 bases spanning the gap. This CDR3 region has 13 residues. Looked up from germline, CDR1 is MNHEY and CDR2 is SVGAGI. The CDR3 protein is CASSWEYTDTQYF. The CDR3 nucleotides are TGTGCCAGCAGTTGGGAGTACACAGATACGCAGTATTTT.

The chain couples TRBV9 to TRBJ1-3, with TRBD1 matching 7 bases. The junction had 4 bases not matched to a gene; V was cut back by 0 bases and J by 4 bases. Germline CDR1 is SGDLS and CDR2 is YYNGEE. This CDR3 region has 15 residues. CDR3 sequence reads: CASSVVGTEGNTIYF. CDR3 nucleotide sequence: TGTGCCAGCAGCGTAGTAGGGACAGAAGGAAACACCATATATTTT.

This chain's CDR3 is CASSRYEQYF. In nucleotides, the CDR3 is TGTGCCAGCAGTCGGTACGAGCAGTACTTC. The chain links TRBV28 to TRBJ2-7, with D unresolved. The CDR3 loop spans 10 amino acids. Trimming took off 5 bases at V and 4 bases at J, with 3 bases between the two ends. From germline, CDR1 is MDHEN and CDR2 SYDVKM.

The CDR3 coding sequence is TGTGCCAGCAGTTTTATCCCGCAAGATCCCAGGACAGGAGAGACCCAGTACTTC. It specifies CASSFIPQDPRTGETQYF. The rearrangement uses TRBV2 and TRBJ2-5; TRBD1 aligns across 7 bases. Germline CDR1 reads SNHLY; CDR2 reads FYNNEI. The CDR3 totals 18 residues. V dropped 5 bases and J dropped 4; count of bases not matched to a gene: 19.

The chain joins TRBV7-9 to TRBJ1-4; D is unresolved. CDR3 length: 13 amino acids. The germline V and J ends were trimmed by 2 bases and 7 bases, with 8 bases remaining between them. Looked up from germline, CDR1 is SEHNR and CDR2 is FQNEAQ (reference sequence). The CDR3, as DNA: TGTGCCAGCAGCTTATACGAGGCTGAAAAACTGTTTTTT. Amino acids: CASSLYEAEKLFF. Using reference TRBV7-9 and TRBJ1-4 for the parts outside the CDR3, the full variable domain is DTGVSQNPRHKITKRGQNVTFRCDPISEHNRLYWYRQTLGQGPEFLTYFQNEAQLEKSRLLSDRFSAERPKGSFSTLEIQRTEQGDSAMYLCASSLYEAEKLFFGSGTQLSVL.

V is TRBV7-6 and J is TRBJ2-7; D is perhaps TRBD1 (5 bases). V gave up 1 base and J gave up 2 bases, with 9 bases separating them. This CDR3 region has 14 residues. Germline-derived CDR1 and CDR2 are SGHVS and FNYEAQ. The CDR3 coding sequence is TGTGCCAGCAGCTTAGAGGGCAGGGCCTACGAGCAGTACTTC. This gives the protein CASSLEGRAYEQYF.

The V gene is TRBV28, the J gene TRBJ2-1, with 13 positions matching TRBD2. Germline loops: CDR1 MDHEN, CDR2 SYDVKM. The V segment lost 2 bases and the J segment 6 bases; nucleotides outside the gene matches: 7. This CDR3 region has 17 residues. The CDR3 coding sequence is TGTGCCAGCAGTTTAAGTTTAGGGACTAGCGGGGTCAATGAGCAGTTCTTC. Its protein is CASSLSLGTSGVNEQFF.

The chain has TRBV5-1 and TRBJ2-7, with TRBD1 matching 9 bases. The germline gives CDR1 SGHRS, CDR2 YFSETQ. CDR3 length equals 16 residues. Trimming at V came to 0 bases and at J to 2 bases, leaving 6 bases not matched to a gene. The CDR3 DNA reads TGCGCCAGCAGCTTGGCCGCCGGGACAGGGCCCTACGAGCAGTACTTC. Translating gives CASSLAAGTGPYEQYF.

This rearrangement joins TRBV10-2 to TRBJ2-7; the match to TRBD2 covers 11 bases. There are 16 residues in the CDR3. Germline values: CDR1 WSHSY, CDR2 SAAADI. V gave up 6 bases and J gave up 6 bases; unmatched junction bases: 13. The CDR3, as DNA: TGCGCCAGCAGAAACCCCCGACTAGCGGGAACGTCCGAGCAGTACTTC. Its protein is CASRNPRLAGTSEQYF.

The V call is TRBV6-6, the J call TRBJ2-4; D is undetermined. Germline V gene data show CDR1 as MNHNY and CDR2 as SVGAGI (reference sequence). Trimming removed 2 bases at V and 4 bases at J, with 9 bases between. There are 14 residues in the CDR3. The CDR3 DNA is TGTGCCAGCAGTTACGCACATATAAAAAACATTCAGTACTTC. Its translation: CASSYAHIKNIQYF.

This chain uses TRBV6-5 with TRBJ2-7; 12 bases fit TRBD1. This CDR3 has 14 amino acids. Germline V gene sequence: CDR1 MNHEY, CDR2 SVGAGI. Trimming cost V 6 bases and J 5 bases; bases outside gene matches: 5. CDR3 bases: TGTGCCAGCAGCGGGGGGACAGGGGGCCACGAGCAGTACTTC. Translated, it gives CASSGGTGGHEQYF.